The text below deals with one TCR beta chain. Antigen specificity is unknown. It was with 60 Vbeta and 13 Jbeta primers that the PCR ran. Repertoires were generated with immunoSEQ multiplex PCR, while TCRdb's copy carries only in-frame clones and drops some. This table holds 85,000 to 110,000 clones, approximately 73% found once. This sample was taken from a study of cytomegalovirus exposure and HLA in healthy donors. Study-level findings and limits: For TCR beta chains, V- and J-gene trimming was later linked to a missense DCLRE1C variant. Clonal expansion was found to be greater in HLA-associated TCR beta chains than in equally common others in a later analysis. Earlier findings revealed that most TCR beta V segments proved productive either about 87% or about 30% of the time.

The CDR3 spans 15 residues. Trimming took 6 bases from V and 6 from J, leaving 20 bases between them. Germline V CDR1 and CDR2: MNHEY, SMNVEV (reference sequence). This chain uses TRBV27 with TRBJ1-2; a possible D gene is TRBD1 (6 bases). Sequencing input: PBMCs. This clonotype was sampled from a woman younger than 35 in good health and CMV-seropositive. In DNA form, the CDR3 reads TGTGCCAGCAGCCCAACGGGCAGGGGTTTAGATGGCTACACCTTC. It is translated as CASSPTGRGLDGYTF.